The 10 T cell receptor beta chains presented below share a single source sample, sequenced in a study of T cells in Graves' hyperthyroidism and ophthalmopathy. RNA transcripts served as the template for amplifying TCR beta CDR3 regions. The HTBI primer set served for first-round RT-PCR of the TCR CDR3. From the multiplex PCR reads, TCRdb called clonotypes with MiXCR, one entry per CDR3 protein. The sample has 280,000 or so distinct CDR3 sequences; 12% to 15% are singletons. Sequencing was done on a sample of blood. Receptors originate from a woman aged 45 to 65 with Graves' hyperthyroidism that later progressed to Graves' ophthalmopathy.

The gene calls are TRBV9 and TRBJ1-2; 9 bases are shared with TRBD1. Trimming cost V 2 bases and J 4 bases; bases outside gene matches: 3. This CDR3 is 14 amino acids long. Looked up from germline, CDR1 is SGDLS and CDR2 is YYNGEE. The CDR3 spells CASSVGGQGYGYTF. The CDR3 DNA reads TGTGCCAGCAGCGTGGGGGGACAGGGCTATGGCTACACCTTC.

The rearrangement uses TRBV14 and TRBJ1-2, with D unresolved. V shed 1 base and J shed 1 base, with 7 bases lying between them. CDR1 and CDR2 (germline): SGHDN, FVKESK. The CDR3 is 14 amino acids. CDR3 sequence: CASSQGADNYGYTF. Written as DNA, the CDR3 is TGTGCCAGCAGCCAAGGGGCGGATAACTATGGCTACACCTTC.

This clonotype was recorded at least ten times. The chain recombines TRBV28 with TRBJ2-2, with 8 positions matching TRBD2. The CDR3 contains 13 residues. The germline V gene has CDR1 MDHEN and CDR2 SYDVKM. With 7 bases clipped from V and 3 bases from J, the junction kept 1 base outside the gene matches. The CDR3 DNA is TGTGCCAGCAAGACTAGCGACACCGGGGAGCTGTTTTTT. Translated: CASKTSDTGELFF.

This clonotype was seen many times. This chain's CDR3 is CAWSPTSAHEQYF. CDR3 nucleotide sequence: TGTGCCTGGAGTCCCACCTCAGCACACGAGCAGTACTTC. The rearrangement links TRBV30 to TRBJ2-7; D gene ambiguous. V was cut by 2 bases and J by 5 bases, with 13 bases left in between. Per germline, CDR1 GTSNPN and CDR2 SVGIG (reference sequence). The CDR3 length is 13 residues.

At least ten counts were recorded for this clonotype. The chain employs TRBV6-2 or TRBV6-3 and TRBJ2-1, with 9 positions matching TRBD1. J lost 6 bases, V lost 6 bases, and 15 bases had no gene match. This CDR3 is 17 amino acids long. Germline V gene data show CDR1 as MNHEY and CDR2 as SVGEGT. As DNA, the CDR3 is TGTGCCAGCAGGCCGGGACAGGGCTCTCCGGGGGTCAATGAGCAGTTCTTC. Amino acid sequence: CASRPGQGSPGVNEQFF.

This clonotype was observed many times. The CDR3 DNA follows: TGCAGTGCGCCGGACAAATTTACCTACGAGCAGTACTTC. It translates to CSAPDKFTYEQYF. This chain joins TRBV20-1 and TRBJ2-7; D may be TRBD1 (5 bases). V shed 6 bases and J shed 2 bases, with 14 bases lying between them. Germline V gene lookup returns CDR1 DFQATT and CDR2 SNEGSKA (reference sequence). CDR3 size: 13 residues.

Many counts were recorded for this clonotype. The genes are TRBV6-1 and TRBJ2-5; D ambiguous. CDR1 MNHNS and CDR2 SASEGT come from the germline V gene. The CDR3 totals 14 residues. V lost 2 bases to trimming and J lost 5 bases, with 12 bases between them. CDR3 sequence: CASSERLVGETQYF. DNA of the CDR3: TGTGCCAGCAGTGAAAGGCTGGTGGGGGAGACCCAGTACTTC.

A few counts support this clonotype. The genes are TRBV27 and TRBJ2-3, with a possible D match to TRBD1 (5 bases). The CDR3 consists of 13 residues. Germline CDR1 is MNHEY and CDR2 is SMNVEV (reference sequence). V shed 2 bases and J shed 4 bases, with 7 bases lying between them. The CDR3 sequence: CASSLVRADTQYF. DNA of the CDR3: TGTGCCAGCAGTTTAGTCAGGGCAGATACGCAGTATTTT.

Of note for this clonotype: A much larger clonotype is one base distant, so this may be a read error. V is TRBV2 and J is TRBJ2-6; D tentatively fits TRBD1 or TRBD2 (5 bases each). Germline V gives CDR1 SNHLY, CDR2 FYNNEI. V shed 1 base and J shed 2 bases, with 12 bases lying between them. This CDR3 comprises 17 residues. CDR3 sequence: CASSEGGLTPGANVLTF. In DNA form, the CDR3 reads TGTGCCAGCAGTGAAGGGGGGTTAACCCCTGGGGCCAACGTCCTGACTTTC.

This chain uses TRBV13 with TRBJ2-7, with D uncertain. This CDR3 has 12 residues. Germline values: CDR1 PRHDT, CDR2 FYEKMQ (reference sequence). Trimming stripped 5 bases from V and 7 bases from J, with 12 bases between. The CDR3 here is CASSPGQWEQYF. CDR3 nucleotide sequence: TGTGCCAGCAGCCCCGGTCAATGGGAGCAGTACTTC.